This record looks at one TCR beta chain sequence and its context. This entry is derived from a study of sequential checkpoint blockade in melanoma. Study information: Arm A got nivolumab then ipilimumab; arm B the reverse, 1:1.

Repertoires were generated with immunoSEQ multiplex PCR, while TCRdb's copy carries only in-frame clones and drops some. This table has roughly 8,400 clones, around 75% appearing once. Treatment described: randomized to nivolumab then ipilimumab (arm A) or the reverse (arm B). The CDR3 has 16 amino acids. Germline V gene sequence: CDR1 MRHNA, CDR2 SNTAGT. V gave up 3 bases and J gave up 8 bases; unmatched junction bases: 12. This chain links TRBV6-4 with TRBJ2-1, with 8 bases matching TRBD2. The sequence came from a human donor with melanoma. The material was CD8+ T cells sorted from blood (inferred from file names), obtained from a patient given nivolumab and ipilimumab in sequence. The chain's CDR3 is CASSEAGTSVADEQFF. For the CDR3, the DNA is TGTGCCAGCAGTGAAGCCGGGACTAGTGTCGCGGATGAGCAGTTCTTC.